This T cell receptor beta chain was observed in a study of blood T cells in healthy people across ages. The authors ran a second PCR of roughly 6 to 12 cycles using a sample-barcoded 5' primer and a J-beta primer mix. TCRdb analysed the 5' RACE reads with MiXCR anew, one entry per CDR3 protein. The sample holds 1.5 million to 2 million distinct CDR3 sequences, roughly 28% seen once. V shed 5 bases and J 8 bases; nucleotides not matched to a gene: 5. CDR1 DFQATT and CDR2 SNEGSKA come from the germline V gene (reference sequence). CDR3 length: 13 residues. The clonotype was recovered from a woman aged 25-40 years in good health. The chain has TRBV20-1 and TRBJ1-4; 10 bases map to TRBD1. The specimen was blood. The CDR3 is CSAGTGADEKLFF. The CDR3 DNA reads as TGCAGTGCTGGGACAGGGGCAGACGAAAAACTGTTTTTT.